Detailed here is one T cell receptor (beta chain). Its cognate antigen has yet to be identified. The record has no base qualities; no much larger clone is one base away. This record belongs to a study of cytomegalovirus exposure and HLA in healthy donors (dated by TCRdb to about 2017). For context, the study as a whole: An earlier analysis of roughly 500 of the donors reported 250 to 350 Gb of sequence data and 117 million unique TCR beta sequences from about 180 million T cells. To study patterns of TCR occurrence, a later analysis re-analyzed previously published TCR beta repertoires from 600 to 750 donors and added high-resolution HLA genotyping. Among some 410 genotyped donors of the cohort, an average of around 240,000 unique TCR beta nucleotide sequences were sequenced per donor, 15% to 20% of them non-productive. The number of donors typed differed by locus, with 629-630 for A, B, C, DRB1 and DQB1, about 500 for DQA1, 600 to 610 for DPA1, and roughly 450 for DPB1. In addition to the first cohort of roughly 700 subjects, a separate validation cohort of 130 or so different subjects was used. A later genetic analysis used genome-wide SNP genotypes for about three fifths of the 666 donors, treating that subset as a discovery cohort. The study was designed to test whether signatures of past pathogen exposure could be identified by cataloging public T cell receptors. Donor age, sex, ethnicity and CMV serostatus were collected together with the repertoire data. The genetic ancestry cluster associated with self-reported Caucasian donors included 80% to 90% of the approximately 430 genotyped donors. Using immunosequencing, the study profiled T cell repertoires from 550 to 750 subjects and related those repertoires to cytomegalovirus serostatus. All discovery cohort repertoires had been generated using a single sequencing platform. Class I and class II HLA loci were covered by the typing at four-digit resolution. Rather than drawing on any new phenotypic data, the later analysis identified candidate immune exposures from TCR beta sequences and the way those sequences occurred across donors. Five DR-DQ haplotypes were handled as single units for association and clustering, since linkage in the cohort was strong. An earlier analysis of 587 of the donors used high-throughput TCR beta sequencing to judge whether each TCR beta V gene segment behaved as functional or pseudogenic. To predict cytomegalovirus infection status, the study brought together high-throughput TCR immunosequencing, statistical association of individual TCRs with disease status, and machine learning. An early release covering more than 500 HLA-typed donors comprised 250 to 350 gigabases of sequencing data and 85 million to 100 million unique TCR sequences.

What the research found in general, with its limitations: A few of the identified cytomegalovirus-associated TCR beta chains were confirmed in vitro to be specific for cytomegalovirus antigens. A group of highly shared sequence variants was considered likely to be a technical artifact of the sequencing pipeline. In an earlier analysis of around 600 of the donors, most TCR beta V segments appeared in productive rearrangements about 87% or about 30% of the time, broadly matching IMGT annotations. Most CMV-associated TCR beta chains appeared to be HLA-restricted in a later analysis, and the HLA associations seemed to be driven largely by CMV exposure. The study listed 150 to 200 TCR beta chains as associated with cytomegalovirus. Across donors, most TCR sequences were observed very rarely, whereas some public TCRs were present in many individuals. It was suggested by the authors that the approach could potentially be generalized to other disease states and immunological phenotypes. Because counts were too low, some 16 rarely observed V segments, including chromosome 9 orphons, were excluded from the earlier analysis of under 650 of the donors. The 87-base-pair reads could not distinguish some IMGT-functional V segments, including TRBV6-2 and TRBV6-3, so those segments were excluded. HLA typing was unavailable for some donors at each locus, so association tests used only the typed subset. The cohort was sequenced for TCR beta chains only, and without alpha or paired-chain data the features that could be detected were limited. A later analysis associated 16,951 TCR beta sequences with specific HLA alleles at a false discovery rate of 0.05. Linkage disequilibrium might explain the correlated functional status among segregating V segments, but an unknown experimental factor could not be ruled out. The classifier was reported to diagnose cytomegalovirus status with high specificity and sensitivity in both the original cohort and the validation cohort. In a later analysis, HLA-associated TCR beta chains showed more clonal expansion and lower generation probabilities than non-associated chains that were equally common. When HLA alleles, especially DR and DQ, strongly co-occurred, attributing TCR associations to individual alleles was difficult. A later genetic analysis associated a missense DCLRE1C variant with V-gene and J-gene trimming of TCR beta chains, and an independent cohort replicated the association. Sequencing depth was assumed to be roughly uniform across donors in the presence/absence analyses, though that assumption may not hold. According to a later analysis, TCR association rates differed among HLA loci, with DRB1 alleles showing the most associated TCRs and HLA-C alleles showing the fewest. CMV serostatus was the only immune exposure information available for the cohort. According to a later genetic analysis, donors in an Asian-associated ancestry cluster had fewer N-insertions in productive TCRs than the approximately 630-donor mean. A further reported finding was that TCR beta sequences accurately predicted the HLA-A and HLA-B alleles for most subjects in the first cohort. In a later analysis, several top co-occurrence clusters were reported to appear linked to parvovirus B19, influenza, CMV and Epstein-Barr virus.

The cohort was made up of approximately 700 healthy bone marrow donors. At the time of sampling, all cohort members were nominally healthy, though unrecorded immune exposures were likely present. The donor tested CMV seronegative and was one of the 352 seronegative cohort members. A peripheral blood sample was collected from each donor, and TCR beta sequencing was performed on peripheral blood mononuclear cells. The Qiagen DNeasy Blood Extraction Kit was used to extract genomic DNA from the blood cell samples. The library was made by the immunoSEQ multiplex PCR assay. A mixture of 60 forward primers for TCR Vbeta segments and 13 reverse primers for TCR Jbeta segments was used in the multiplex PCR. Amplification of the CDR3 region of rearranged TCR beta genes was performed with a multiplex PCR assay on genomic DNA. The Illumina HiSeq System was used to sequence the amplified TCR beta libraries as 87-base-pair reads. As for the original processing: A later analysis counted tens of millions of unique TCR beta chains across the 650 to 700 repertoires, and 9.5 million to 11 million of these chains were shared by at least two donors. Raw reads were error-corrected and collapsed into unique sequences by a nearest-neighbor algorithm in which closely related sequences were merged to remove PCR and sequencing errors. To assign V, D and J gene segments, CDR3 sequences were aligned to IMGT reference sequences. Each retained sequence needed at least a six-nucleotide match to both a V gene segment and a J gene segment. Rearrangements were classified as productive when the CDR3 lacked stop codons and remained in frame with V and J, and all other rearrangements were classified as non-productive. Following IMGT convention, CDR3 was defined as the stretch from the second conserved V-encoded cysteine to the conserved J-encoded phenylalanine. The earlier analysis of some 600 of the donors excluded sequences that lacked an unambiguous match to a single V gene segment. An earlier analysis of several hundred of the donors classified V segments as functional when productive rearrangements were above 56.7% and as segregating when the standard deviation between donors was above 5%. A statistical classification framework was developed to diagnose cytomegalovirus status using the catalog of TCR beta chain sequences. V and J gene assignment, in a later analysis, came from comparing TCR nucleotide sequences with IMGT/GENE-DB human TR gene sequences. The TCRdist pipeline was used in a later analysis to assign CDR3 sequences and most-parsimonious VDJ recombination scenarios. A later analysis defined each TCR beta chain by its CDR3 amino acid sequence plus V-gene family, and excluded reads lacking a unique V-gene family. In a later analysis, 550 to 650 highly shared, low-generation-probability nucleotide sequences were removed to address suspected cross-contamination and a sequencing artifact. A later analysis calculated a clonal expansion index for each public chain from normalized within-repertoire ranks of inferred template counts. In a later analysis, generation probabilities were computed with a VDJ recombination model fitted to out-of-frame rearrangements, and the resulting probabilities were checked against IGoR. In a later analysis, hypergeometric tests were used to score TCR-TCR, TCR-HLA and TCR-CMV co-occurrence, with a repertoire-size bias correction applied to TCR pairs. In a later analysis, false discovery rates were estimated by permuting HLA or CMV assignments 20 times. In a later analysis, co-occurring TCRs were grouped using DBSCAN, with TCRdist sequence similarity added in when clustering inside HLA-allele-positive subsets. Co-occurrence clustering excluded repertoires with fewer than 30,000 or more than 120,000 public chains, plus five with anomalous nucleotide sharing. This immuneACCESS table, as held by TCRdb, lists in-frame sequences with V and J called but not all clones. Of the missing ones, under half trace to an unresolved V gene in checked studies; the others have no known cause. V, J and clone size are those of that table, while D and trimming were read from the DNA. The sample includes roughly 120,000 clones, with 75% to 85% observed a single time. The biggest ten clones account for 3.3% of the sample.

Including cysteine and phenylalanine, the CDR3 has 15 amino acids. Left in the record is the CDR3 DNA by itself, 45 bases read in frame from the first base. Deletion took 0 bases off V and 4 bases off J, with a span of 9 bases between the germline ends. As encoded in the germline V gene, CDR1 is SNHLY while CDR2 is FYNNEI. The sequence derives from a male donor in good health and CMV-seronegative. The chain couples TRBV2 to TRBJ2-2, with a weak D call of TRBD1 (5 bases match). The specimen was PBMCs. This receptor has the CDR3 CASSEASRGTGELFF. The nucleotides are TGTGCCAGCAGTGAAGCGTCTAGGGGCACCGGGGAGCTGTTTTTT.